These 27 T cell receptor beta chains were all obtained from the same sample, sequenced in a study of long-term antiretroviral therapy in people with HIV. They ran version v3.0 of the immunoSEQ assay at survey level. Libraries were prepared by immunoSEQ multiplex PCR; TCRdb keeps only in-frame clonotypes and omits some of them. Altogether 25,000 or so clones are present, around 78% being singletons, with the ten largest covering about 9.3%. Sequencing used unsorted PBMCs, obtained 1.5 years before starting antiretroviral therapy. These receptors were obtained from a man younger than 35 with HIV.

The chain is built from TRBV5-1 and TRBJ2-7; 10 bases align to TRBD1. Germline lookup yields CDR1 SGHRS and CDR2 YFSETQ. V was pared by 5 bases and J by 0 bases, with 14 bases of the junction left unmatched. This CDR3 comprises 18 residues. CDR3 residues: CASSLMTGGSGRSYEQYF. In nucleotides, the CDR3 is TGCGCCAGCAGTCTTATGACAGGGGGCAGCGGACGCTCCTACGAGCAGTACTTC.

V is TRBV5-5 and J is TRBJ2-1; D uncertain. In germline, CDR1 is SGHKS, CDR2 YYEKEE (reference sequence). The CDR3 is 12 amino acids. The V end lost 0 bases, the J end lost 8 bases, and 6 bases lay between the germline ends. The CDR3: CASSLDDDEQFF. The CDR3 region has the DNA TGTGCCAGCAGCTTGGATGACGATGAGCAGTTCTTC. The full variable domain, in which reference TRBV5-5 and TRBJ2-1 provide the parts outside the CDR3, is DAGVTQSPTHLIKTRGQQVTLRCSPISGHKSVSWYQQVLGQGPQFIFQYYEKEERGRGNFPDRFSARQFPNYSSELNVNALLLGDSALYLCASSLDDDEQFFGPGTRLTVL.

The V gene is TRBV5-6, the J gene TRBJ1-4; TRBD1 agrees at 10 bases. In germline, CDR1 is SGHDT, CDR2 YYEEEE. The CDR3 length is 15 residues. Losses at the gene ends were 2 bases for V and 7 bases for J; bases not matched to a gene: 5. The CDR3 DNA follows: TGTGCCAGCAGCTTCGGGACAGGGGTGGGTGAAAAACTGTTTTTT. Translating gives CASSFGTGVGEKLFF.

The count of this clone is one. The chain couples TRBV6-5 to TRBJ2-2, with D maybe TRBD1 (6 bases). This CDR3 comprises 15 residues. The ends were cut back, 0 bases at V and 3 bases at J, with 8 bases in the middle. The V gene's germline CDR1 is MNHEY and CDR2 SVGAGI. The CDR3 loop is CASSYSAGDTGELFF. Written as DNA, the CDR3 is TGTGCCAGCAGTTACTCGGCAGGGGACACCGGGGAGCTGTTTTTT.

The chain joins TRBV20-1 to TRBJ2-7, with 7 bases that match TRBD2. Germline V gene lookup returns CDR1 DFQATT and CDR2 SNEGSKA (reference sequence). Trimming took 6 bases from V and 5 from J; bases not matched to a gene: 4. The CDR3 length is 11 residues. CDR3 amino acids: CSALRENEQYF. In nucleotides, the CDR3 is TGCAGTGCGTTGCGGGAGAACGAGCAGTACTTC.

This clone has just one count. J is TRBJ2-7 and V is TRBV6-5; 8 nucleotides agree with TRBD2. The V gene's germline CDR1 is MNHEY and CDR2 SVGAGI. The V segment lost 2 bases and the J segment 5 bases; nucleotides outside the gene matches: 8. The CDR3 sequence is 15 residues long. This CDR3 is CASSYRSSGSHEQYF. The CDR3 bases are TGTGCCAGCAGTTACCGGTCTAGCGGGTCCCACGAGCAGTACTTC.

The CDR3 DNA is TGTGCCAGCACCATAACTAGCGTTACCTACGAGCAGTACTTC. Protein: CASTITSVTYEQYF. The chain carries TRBV7-8 and TRBJ2-7; TRBD2 matches at 7 bases. The CDR3 loop spans 14 amino acids. Germline values: CDR1 SGHVS, CDR2 FQNEAQ. The ends lost 7 bases at V and 2 bases at J; junction bases unmatched: 8.

This clone showed up just a few times. The chain carries TRBV28 and TRBJ2-2, with TRBD2 as a possible D gene (6 bases). The ends were cut back, 9 bases at V and 2 bases at J, with 10 bases in the middle. This CDR3 has 13 amino acids. Germline V gene sequence: CDR1 MDHEN, CDR2 SYDVKM. Written as DNA, the CDR3 is TGTGCCAGTCTAGCGCGCAACACCGGGGAGCTGTTTTTT. It encodes CASLARNTGELFF. The whole variable domain, filled in from reference TRBV28 and TRBJ2-2, reads DVKVTQSSRYLVKRTGEKVFLECVQDMDHENMFWYRQDPGLGLRLIYFSYDVKMKEKGDIPEGYSVSREKKERFSLILESASTNQTSMYLCASLARNTGELFFGEGSRLTVL.

The rearrangement links TRBV7-9 to TRBJ2-7; the D call may be TRBD1 or TRBD2 (5 bases each). The CDR3 extends over 14 amino acids. Germline CDR1 SEHNR, CDR2 FQNEAQ (reference sequence). V lost 3 bases and J lost 3, with 12 bases in between. This chain's CDR3 is CASSLGRSLYEQYF. The CDR3 DNA reads TGTGCCAGCAGCTTGGGACGGAGCCTCTACGAGCAGTACTTC.

This clone occurred once. J is TRBJ1-1 and V is TRBV27, with 8 bases that match TRBD1. The J segment lost 4 bases and the V segment lost 6 bases, leaving 4 bases of the junction unmatched. The CDR3 sequence is 13 residues long. Germline V gene lookup returns CDR1 MNHEY and CDR2 SMNVEV (reference sequence). CDR3 amino acids: CASSATGVTEAFF. In DNA, the CDR3 is TGTGCCAGCAGCGCGACAGGGGTCACTGAAGCTTTCTTT.

This clone was detected only a few times. The chain has TRBV7-2 and TRBJ1-5, with 8 bases identical to TRBD1. The CDR3 spans 14 residues. The germline gives CDR1 SGHTA, CDR2 FQGNSA. V lost 5 bases, J lost 7 bases, and 7 bases stayed unmatched. The CDR3 sequence is CASSNYRGEQPQHF. The CDR3 DNA reads as TGTGCCAGCAGCAATTACAGGGGGGAACAGCCCCAGCATTTT.

The rearrangement uses TRBV5-1 and TRBJ2-1; 8 positions agree with TRBD1. Germline V gene sequence: CDR1 SGHRS, CDR2 YFSETQ. Germline trimming cut 9 bases from V and 0 bases from J; bases unmatched to any gene: 17. The CDR3 loop spans 18 amino acids. The CDR3 sequence is CATFGDRGERSSYNEQFF. The CDR3 nucleotides read TGCGCCACCTTTGGCGACAGGGGTGAAAGAAGCTCCTACAATGAGCAGTTCTTC.

Written as DNA, the CDR3 is TGCGCCAGCAGCCAAACCGGGACAGGGACCCAGTACTTC. Translation: CASSQTGTGTQYF. V is TRBV4-1 and J is TRBJ2-5; 8 bases agree with TRBD1. This CDR3 is built from 13 residues. With 2 bases clipped from V and 7 bases from J, the junction kept 3 bases outside the gene matches. The germline gives CDR1 MGHRA, CDR2 YSYEKL.

The CDR3 DNA reads as TGTGCCTGGAGTGTAGGACTAGCGGGAGGGCTGGGTTCCTACGAGCAGTACTTC. Translated: CAWSVGLAGGLGSYEQYF. This chain connects TRBV30 to TRBJ2-7; 15 bases line up with TRBD2. Germline V gives CDR1 GTSNPN, CDR2 SVGIG (reference sequence). The CDR3 has 18 amino acids. J was trimmed by 1 base and V by 0 bases; bases with no gene match: 7. Complete variable domain (other parts from reference TRBV30 and TRBJ2-7): SQTIHQWPATLVQPVGSPLSLECTVEGTSNPNLYWYRQAAGRGLQLLFYSVGIGQISSEVPQNLSASRPQDRQFILSSKKLLLSDSGFYLCAWSVGLAGGLGSYEQYFGPGTRLTVT.

The chain has TRBV4-1 and TRBJ1-1; maybe TRBD1 (5 bases). From germline, CDR1 is MGHRA and CDR2 YSYEKL. V was trimmed by 4 bases and J by 6 bases, leaving 15 bases between them. The CDR3 is 14 residues long. Here the CDR3 reads CASSPYWEGPEAFF. The DNA for the CDR3 is TGCGCCAGCAGCCCGTATTGGGAGGGACCTGAAGCTTTCTTT.

The rearrangement uses TRBV5-4 and TRBJ1-4; maybe TRBD1 (5 bases). The V and J ends lost 3 bases and 5 bases respectively, with 17 bases between them. The CDR3 covers 16 residues. CDR1 and CDR2 (germline): SGHNT, YYREEE (reference sequence). This CDR3 reads CASSSIPGRENEKLFF. Here the CDR3 DNA reads TGTGCCAGCAGCTCAATACCGGGACGGGAGAATGAAAAACTGTTTTTT.

V is TRBV11-2 and J is TRBJ2-7; 9 bases match TRBD1. Losses at the gene ends were 5 bases for V and 0 bases for J; bases not matched to a gene: 8. Germline V gene lookup returns CDR1 SGHAT and CDR2 FQNNGV. This CDR3 has 16 amino acids. CDR3 loop: CASSTRQGESSYEQYF. CDR3 bases: TGTGCCAGCAGCACCAGACAGGGGGAGAGCTCCTACGAGCAGTACTTC. The full variable domain, rest sourced from reference TRBV11-2 and TRBJ2-7, is EAGVAQSPRYKIIEKRQSVAFWCNPISGHATLYWYQQILGQGPKLLIQFQNNGVVDDSQLPKDRFSAERLKGVDSTLKIQPAKLEDSAVYLCASSTRQGESSYEQYFGPGTRLTVT.

The V gene is TRBV19, the J gene TRBJ2-6; D perhaps matches TRBD1 (7 bases). In germline, CDR1 is LNHDA, CDR2 SQIVND (reference sequence). This CDR3 is built from 16 residues. Trimming took 8 bases from V and 4 from J, leaving 18 bases between them. CDR3 nucleotide sequence: TGTGCCAGTCATCAGGGGGGCAGGTCCGGGGCCAACGTCCTGACTTTC. Translating gives CASHQGGRSGANVLTF.

The rearrangement links TRBV9 to TRBJ2-1, with a weak D call TRBD2 (6 bases). The germline CDR1 and CDR2 sequences are SGDLS and YYNGEE. Trimming removed 0 bases from V and 8 bases from J, with 15 bases in between. The CDR3 consists of 15 residues. The CDR3 bases are TGTGCCAGCAGCGTAGCCAGCGGACTAATGGATGAGCAGTTCTTC. The encoded protein is CASSVASGLMDEQFF.

V gene TRBV19 combines with J gene TRBJ2-7; no reliable D call. The CDR3 runs to 16 residues. Germline loops: CDR1 LNHDA, CDR2 SQIVND (reference sequence). V was trimmed by 2 bases and J by 1 base, leaving 15 bases between them. CDR3 sequence reads: CASSIQASMGSYEQYF. The CDR3 DNA reads TGTGCCAGTAGTATACAGGCGTCTATGGGGTCCTACGAGCAGTACTTC.

This clone was found a few times. The V call is TRBV9, the J call TRBJ2-7, with D possibly matching TRBD2 (6 bases). The CDR3 consists of 13 residues. The germline gives CDR1 SGDLS, CDR2 YYNGEE. Trimming removed 1 base from V and 6 bases from J, with 11 bases in between. This chain's CDR3 is CASSVYGSGEQYF. The DNA for the CDR3 is TGTGCCAGCAGCGTATACGGTAGCGGCGAGCAGTACTTC. Together with reference TRBV9 and TRBJ2-7, the CDR3 gives the full variable domain: DSGVTQTPKHLITATGQRVTLRCSPRSGDLSVYWYQQSLDQGLQFLIQYYNGEERAKGNILERFSAQQFPDLHSELNLSSLELGDSALYFCASSVYGSGEQYFGPGTRLTVT.

The chain joins TRBV5-1 to TRBJ2-3, with D unclear. Germline CDR1 SGHRS, CDR2 YFSETQ. The V gene lost 4 bases and the J gene lost 5 bases, with 8 bases spanning the gap. CDR3 length: 12 amino acids. The CDR3 here is CASSRNRDTQYF. The DNA for the CDR3 is TGCGCCAGCAGCCGCAACCGAGATACGCAGTATTTT.

The CDR3 bases are TGTGCCAGCAGTGAACCTGAACAGCAGAGACTCTACAATGAGCAGTTCTTC. Its protein product is CASSEPEQQRLYNEQFF. This sequence joins TRBV6-1 and TRBJ2-1; the D is unclear. The V and J ends lost 2 bases and 3 bases respectively, with 17 bases between them. The CDR3 is 17 amino acids. Per germline, CDR1 MNHNS and CDR2 SASEGT.

CDR3 amino acids: CASSPDAGGSYEQYF. For the CDR3, the DNA is TGTGCCAGCAGTCCAGACGCGGGAGGGTCCTACGAGCAGTACTTC. The chain has TRBV7-2 and TRBJ2-7; 9 nucleotides line up with TRBD2. There are 15 residues in the CDR3. Losses at the gene ends were 6 bases for V and 1 base for J; bases not matched to a gene: 7. CDR1 is SGHTA and CDR2 is FQGNSA in the germline V gene. The variable domain in full, with the rest retrieved from reference TRBV7-2 and TRBJ2-7, is GAGVSQSPSNKVTEKGKDVELRCDPISGHTALYWYRQSLGQGLEFLIYFQGNSAPDKSGLPSDRFSAERTGGSVSTLTIQRTQQEDSAVYLCASSPDAGGSYEQYFGPGTRLTVT.

V usage is TRBV5-5 and J usage is TRBJ1-1, with 8 bases matching TRBD1. V was clipped by 3 bases and J by 4 bases; unmatched bases: 2. CDR1 is SGHKS, CDR2 YYEKEE, per germline (reference sequence). This CDR3 has 13 amino acids. CDR3 bases: TGTGCCAGCAGCTGGGACAGGATCACTGAAGCTTTCTTT. Amino acid sequence: CASSWDRITEAFF.

This clone was seen a few times. This chain links TRBV4-3 with TRBJ2-1; 10 bases map to TRBD2. Germline lookup yields CDR1 LGHNA and CDR2 YSLEER. With 0 bases clipped from V and 6 bases from J, the junction kept 11 bases outside the gene matches. The CDR3 sequence is 18 residues long. The CDR3 nucleotides are TGCGCCAGCAGCCAAGAGCCCCTCGGAGCGGGAGGGACCAATGAGCAGTTCTTC. Residues: CASSQEPLGAGGTNEQFF.

The chain couples TRBV19 to TRBJ2-3; 9 positions agree with TRBD1. Germline V gene sequence: CDR1 LNHDA, CDR2 SQIVND (reference sequence). The V and J ends lost 5 bases and 0 bases, in that order; junction bases with no gene match: 9. This CDR3 spans 17 amino acids. CDR3 DNA: TGTGCCAGTAGTGCCGGGACAGGGCTTTCTAGCACAGATACGCAGTATTTT. Translation gives CASSAGTGLSSTDTQYF. Using reference TRBV19 and TRBJ2-3 for the parts outside the CDR3, the full variable domain is DGGITQSPKYLFRKEGQNVTLSCEQNLNHDAMYWYRQDPGQGLRLIYYSQIVNDFQKGDIAEGYSVSREKKESFPLTVTSAQKNPTAFYLCASSAGTGLSSTDTQYFGPGTRLTVL.